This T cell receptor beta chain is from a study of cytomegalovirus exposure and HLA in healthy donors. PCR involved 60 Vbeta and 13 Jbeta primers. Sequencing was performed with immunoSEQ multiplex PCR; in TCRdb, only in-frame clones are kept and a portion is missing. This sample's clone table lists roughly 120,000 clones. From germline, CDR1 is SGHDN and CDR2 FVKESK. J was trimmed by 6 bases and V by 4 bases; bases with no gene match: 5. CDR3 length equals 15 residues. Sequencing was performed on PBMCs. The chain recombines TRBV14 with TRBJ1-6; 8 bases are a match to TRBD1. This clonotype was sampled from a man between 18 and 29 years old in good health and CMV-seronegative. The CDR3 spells CASSLYGQGNSPLHF. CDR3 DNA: TGTGCCAGCAGCCTATATGGACAGGGTAATTCACCCCTCCACTTT.